This T cell receptor (beta chain) was sequenced in a study of early T cells in non-severe SARS-CoV-2 infection. Turning to the study itself: RNA in bulk from unsorted whole blood was sequenced, and chains were unpaired.

CDR3 length: 16 residues. Deletions cut 5 bases from V and 0 bases from J, with 14 bases between. Findings and limits, study-wide: Anti-spike CD8 specificities were favored by VDJdb matching, whose results missed private and CD4 specificities.

Each single cDNA molecule received a unique molecular identifier. TCRdb re-called the 5' RACE reads with MiXCR, one entry per CDR3 protein. The repertoire holds 62,000 or so distinct CDR3 sequences, with approximately 9.2% as singletons. On this clonotype: Its antigen remains unidentified.

The rearrangement uses TRBV12-3 or TRBV12-4 and TRBJ1-3; unclear D gene. The receptor was isolated from an adult who was a healthcare worker with PCR-confirmed SARS-CoV-2 infection or an uninfected control (not recorded which). The sequences come from whole blood, collected at baseline. In DNA form, the CDR3 reads TGTGCCAGCAGTGTCCGACCCATCAGCTCTGGAAACACCATATATTTT. It codes for CASSVRPISSGNTIYF.